This T cell receptor (beta chain) was identified in a study of cytomegalovirus exposure and HLA in healthy donors. The PCR made use of 60 Vbeta and 13 Jbeta primers. Profiled with immunoSEQ multiplex PCR; TCRdb holds only in-frame clones, not every one. The data contain approximately 150,000 clones, 80% to 85% of them seen just once; the ten biggest clones take up 2.5% to 3%. Sequenced material: PBMCs. The TCR was taken from a woman in her twenties or thirties in good health and CMV-seronegative.

This chain's CDR3 is CASSRGTGAQGNYEQYF. In DNA, the CDR3 is TGTGCCAGTAGTAGAGGGACAGGGGCGCAAGGGAACTACGAGCAGTACTTC. The chain joins TRBV19 to TRBJ2-7; the match to TRBD1 covers 10 bases. The CDR3 sequence is 17 residues long. Trimming cost V 4 bases and J 3 bases; bases outside gene matches: 12. Germline lookup yields CDR1 LNHDA and CDR2 SQIVND (reference sequence).